Presented here are 14 T cell receptor gamma chains from one specimen sequenced in a study of gamma-delta T cells after stem cell transplantation. TCRdb re-called the RT-PCR reads via CATT. Here the sample spans under 1,500 gamma-chain clones, more than 75% being singletons. What was sequenced was gamma-delta T cells. The source of these receptors is a human donor. It is not recorded whose cells these are; they may come from a transplant donor.

The rearrangement links TRGV9 to TRGJP. TCRdb carries no J gene annotation; the J gene was assigned here by matching the DNA with germline. This CDR3 comprises 18 residues. Germline CDR1 is GITISATS and CDR2 is ISYDGTV (reference sequence). The V and J ends lost 0 bases and 6 bases, in that order; junction bases with no gene match: 8. CDR3 protein: CALWEVFGGELGKKIKVF. In nucleotides, the CDR3 is TGTGCCTTGTGGGAGGTGTTTGGGGGAGAGTTGGGCAAAAAAATCAAGGTATTT.

This chain uses TRGV5 with TRGJ1 or TRGJ2. The J gene was not available in TCRdb and was assigned here by matching the DNA to germline segments. CDR3 length equals 11 residues. Germline CDR1 is VINAFY and CDR2 is YDVSNSKD. Trimming removed 10 bases from V and 7 bases from J; junction bases left unmatched: 10. CDR3: CATGYHYKKLF. The CDR3 nucleotides are TGTGCCACGGGGTACCACTATAAGAAACTCTTT.

The chain combines TRGV3 with TRGJP1. TCRdb carries no J gene annotation; the J gene was assigned here by matching the DNA with germline. CDR1 is VTNTFY and CDR2 is YDVSTARD in the germline V gene (reference sequence). V lost 0 bases and J lost 8; bases outside the gene matches: 12. The CDR3 runs 16 residues. In DNA, the CDR3 is TGTGCCACCTGGGACAGGGGGCGTACGATCGGTTGGTTCAAGATATTT. Protein sequence: CATWDRGRTIGWFKIF.

The chain combines TRGV5 with TRGJ1 or TRGJ2. The J gene, absent from TCRdb, was called here by matching the DNA to germline. This CDR3 region has 13 residues. CDR1 is VINAFY, CDR2 YDVSNSKD, per germline. Trimming removed 0 bases from V and 8 bases from J; junction bases left unmatched: 7. In nucleotides, the CDR3 is TGTGCCACCTGGGACAGGCCCTATGATAAGAAACTCTTT. Its protein product is CATWDRPYDKKLF.

Only a few counts were recorded for this clone. The gene calls are TRGV2 and TRGJ1 or TRGJ2. Per germline, CDR1 EGSNGY and CDR2 YDSYNSKV. V lost 0 bases, J lost 4 bases, and 3 bases stayed unmatched. The CDR3 loop spans 13 amino acids. CDR3 region: CATWDGQYYKKLF. The CDR3 coding sequence is TGTGCCACCTGGGACGGGCAATATTATAAGAAACTCTTT.

Concerning this clone: One end of the junction fails to match germline, which may point to a read error. The V call is TRGV9, the J call TRGJP. No J gene was available from TCRdb, and it was assigned here by a germline match of the DNA. Germline V gene data show CDR1 as GITISATS and CDR2 as ISYDGTV (reference sequence). This CDR3 spans 15 amino acids. CDR3 nucleotides: TGTGCCTTGTGGGAGAGAGAGCTGGGCAAAAAAATCAAGGTATTT. It encodes CALWERELGKKIKVF.

This clone showed up just a few times. The chain is built from TRGV4 and TRGJ1 or TRGJ2. Trimming cost V 6 bases and J 3 bases; bases outside gene matches: 8. Germline CDR1 reads EGSTGY; CDR2 reads YDSYTSSV. This CDR3 is 13 amino acids long. CDR3 protein: CATWTPIYYKKLF. CDR3 bases: TGTGCCACCTGGACCCCTATTTATTATAAGAAACTCTTT.

This clone has just one count. This chain joins TRGV9 and TRGJ1 or TRGJ2. Since TCRdb gives no J gene, matching the DNA to germline was used here to assign it. Per the germline V gene, CDR1 is GITISATS and CDR2 is ISYDGTV (reference sequence). Losses at the gene ends were 0 bases for V and 0 bases for J; bases not matched to a gene: 5. This CDR3 comprises 15 residues. CDR3 protein: CALWEVCGNYYKKLF. CDR3 in DNA: TGTGCCTTGTGGGAGGTGTGTGGGAATTATTATAAGAAACTCTTT.

This clone was seen only a few times. The rearrangement links TRGV2 to TRGJP2. The J gene was not available in TCRdb and was assigned here by matching the DNA to germline segments. The CDR3 sequence is 16 residues long. V trimming: 5 bases; J trimming: 7 bases; junction bases outside the gene matches: 16. CDR1 and CDR2 from the germline V gene are EGSNGY and YDSYNSKV. CDR3 sequence (DNA): TGTGCCACCTGGGTCTCGAGAAGGGGGTTTGATTGGATCAAGACGTTT. It codes for CATWVSRRGFDWIKTF.

A word on this clone: The sample carries other DNA sequences with the same CDR3. V and J are TRGV4 and TRGJ1 or TRGJ2. Because TCRdb records no J gene, it was assigned here through a match of the DNA to germline. V shed 1 base and J 7 bases; nucleotides not matched to a gene: 4. Germline CDR1 and CDR2: EGSTGY and YDSYTSSV. CDR3 length: 12 residues. The CDR3 sequence is CATWDGYYKKLF. CDR3 nucleotides: TGTGCCACCTGGGATGGTTACTATAAGAAACTCTTT.

The V and J genes are TRGV2 and TRGJP2. TCRdb gives no J gene; it was assigned here by matching the DNA to germline. Trimming at V came to 1 base and at J to 1 base, leaving 3 bases not matched to a gene. The CDR3 has 15 residues. Per germline, CDR1 EGSNGY and CDR2 YDSYNSKV. The CDR3 DNA follows: TGTGCCACCTGGGACGGCACTAGTAGTGATTGGATCAAGACGTTT. Amino acid sequence: CATWDGTSSDWIKTF.

This clone was recorded only once. The genes are TRGV1 and TRGJP. Here the J gene came from matching the DNA to germline, since TCRdb omits it. TRGV1 is recorded as an ORF, its role being uncertain. This CDR3 region has 14 residues. Trimming removed 2 bases from V and 8 bases from J; junction bases left unmatched: 0. In nucleotides, the CDR3 is TGTGCCACCTGGGACAAGTTGGGCAAAAAAATCAAGGTATTT. Translated: CATWDKLGKKIKVF.

The chain uses TRGV3 and TRGJP2. TCRdb carries no J gene annotation; the J gene was assigned here by matching the DNA with germline. Germline CDR1 reads VTNTFY; CDR2 reads YDVSTARD (reference sequence). With V trimmed by 0 bases and J by 3 bases, 4 bases remained unmatched. The CDR3 extends over 15 amino acids. The CDR3 region is CATWDRPGSDWIKTF. The CDR3 DNA reads as TGTGCCACCTGGGACAGGCCCGGTAGTGATTGGATCAAGACGTTT.

A word on this clone: It is unclear where the CDR3 begins or ends on the DNA, so no DNA is shown, and the CDR3 is as TCRdb lists it. No J gene call was made, and the V gene is TRGV9. Germline CDR1 GITISATS, CDR2 ISYDGTV (reference sequence). The CDR3 spans 32 residues, counting both ends. CDR3: CALWEVHNGEGNSLAVEQHLLSQVSIGRIQHF.